The 21 T cell receptor beta chains in this list originate from one sample, sequenced in a study of T-cell memory formation after mild COVID-19 (dated by TCRdb to the early 2020s). The receptor library was made with 5' RACE. Reads for this sample came from an Illumina NovaSeq 6000. TCRdb handled the public reads itself, with Q25 trimming in fastp and clone calling in MiXCR, and kept productive beta chains. Duplicate CDR3 protein sequences are folded into a single record with the most common DNA and genes. This sample comprises about 560,000 distinct CDR3 sequences, 17% of them detected only once. Together, the top ten hold roughly 7.7% of the sample. Sequences were obtained from PBMCs or a T cell subset sorted from them (not recorded which). The receptors derive from an adult woman who had mild COVID-19 (a few samples of this study predate the infection). The sample titles of this study are shuffled in the database, so cell type and time point are left out; the donor was told from shared clones.

The chain has TRBV12-3 or TRBV12-4 and TRBJ2-1; perhaps TRBD1 as D (6 bases). The V end was cut by 4 bases, the J end by 9 bases, with 19 bases between. CDR3 size: 15 residues. The CDR3 region is CASSYLPGTKGEQFF. In nucleotides, the CDR3 is TGTGCCAGCAGTTATTTGCCAGGGACAAAGGGTGAGCAGTTCTTC.

This sequence joins TRBV6-5 and TRBJ2-3, with D unclear. The V gene lost 2 bases and the J gene lost 4 bases, with 13 bases spanning the gap. CDR1 is MNHEY, CDR2 SVGAGI, per germline. This CDR3 comprises 15 residues. The CDR3 DNA reads as TGTGCCAGCAGTTACGCCAGGATTGGCGCAGATACGCAGTATTTT. It encodes CASSYARIGADTQYF.

The rearrangement uses TRBV5-1 and TRBJ2-3; D is possibly TRBD2 (7 bases). The CDR3 runs 16 residues. V shed 0 bases and J shed 2 bases, with 13 bases lying between them. The germline V gene encodes CDR1 SGHRS and CDR2 YFSETQ. The chain's CDR3 is CASSLAGGGATDTQYF. The CDR3 coding sequence is TGCGCCAGCAGCTTGGCAGGTGGGGGGGCCACAGATACGCAGTATTTT. Drawing the rest from reference TRBV5-1 and TRBJ2-3, the complete variable domain is KAGVTQTPRYLIKTRGQQVTLSCSPISGHRSVSWYQQTPGQGLQFLFEYFSETQRNKGNFPGRFSGRQFSNSRSEMNVSTLELGDSALYLCASSLAGGGATDTQYFGPGTRLTVL.

The rearrangement joins TRBV6-1 to TRBJ1-5; 8 bases map to TRBD1. The CDR3 covers 15 residues. Germline-derived CDR1 and CDR2 are MNHNS and SASEGT. The ends lost 3 bases at V and 6 bases at J; junction bases unmatched: 7. CDR3 in DNA: TGTGCCAGCAGTGACCACTACAGGGGGATTCAGCCCCAGCATTTT. Protein sequence: CASSDHYRGIQPQHF.

This clonotype was counted only a few times. The genes are TRBV20-1 and TRBJ2-7; 9 nucleotides match TRBD1. Germline trimming cut 1 base from V and 3 bases from J; bases unmatched to any gene: 7. CDR1 is DFQATT and CDR2 is SNEGSKA in the germline V gene (reference sequence). The CDR3 sequence is 15 residues long. Here the CDR3 DNA reads TGCAGTGCTAGAGTCCTGGGACAGGGTAGCTACGAGCAGTACTTC. Translated: CSARVLGQGSYEQYF.

This clonotype has just a few counts. V gene TRBV11-1 combines with J gene TRBJ1-2; D gene ambiguous. The CDR3 contains 14 residues. V lost 5 bases and J 0 bases, leaving 10 bases between the germline ends. Looked up from germline, CDR1 is SGHAT and CDR2 is FQDESV (reference sequence). The CDR3 loop is CASSQRTANYGYTF. For the CDR3, the DNA is TGTGCCAGCAGCCAAAGGACGGCTAACTATGGCTACACCTTC.

This clonotype was seen at least ten times. J is TRBJ2-7 and V is TRBV10-2, with a tentative D call TRBD2 (6 bases). Between the trimmed V and J ends, which lost 8 bases and 4 bases, there was a span of 15 bases. CDR1 WSHSY and CDR2 SAAADI come from the germline V gene. This CDR3 is 13 amino acids long. CDR3 loop: CASGPAAGYEQYF. The CDR3 DNA sequence: TGCGCCAGCGGTCCTGCTGCGGGGTACGAGCAGTACTTC.

The chain combines TRBV7-2 with TRBJ2-1; TRBD1 matches at 8 bases. CDR3 size: 14 residues. Losses at the gene ends were 1 base for V and 5 bases for J; bases not matched to a gene: 1. Germline V gene sequence: CDR1 SGHTA, CDR2 FQGNSA. The CDR3, as DNA: TGTGCCAGCAGCTTAGGGACAGGGAACAATGAGCAGTTCTTC. Encoded protein: CASSLGTGNNEQFF.

The chain links TRBV20-1 to TRBJ2-2; TRBD1 matches at 9 bases. CDR3 length equals 14 residues. V was pared by 5 bases and J by 4 bases, with 5 bases of the junction left unmatched. Germline V gene sequence: CDR1 DFQATT, CDR2 SNEGSKA (reference sequence). CDR3 in amino acids: CSAERDRVTGELFF. The CDR3 region has the DNA TGCAGTGCTGAGAGGGACAGGGTCACCGGGGAGCTGTTTTTT.

The V gene is TRBV20-1, the J gene TRBJ2-7, with 7 positions matching TRBD1. Germline CDR1 reads DFQATT; CDR2 reads SNEGSKA (reference sequence). CDR3 length equals 15 residues. The junction had 9 bases not matched to a gene; V was cut back by 0 bases and J by 4 bases. The CDR3 DNA reads as TGCAGTGCTAGAGAGTTGAGGGGGCACGGGTACGAGCAGTACTTC. It translates to CSARELRGHGYEQYF.

This clonotype was detected once. The V gene is TRBV20-1, the J gene TRBJ2-1, with 7 bases lining up with TRBD1. CDR1 is DFQATT and CDR2 is SNEGSKA in the germline V gene (reference sequence). This CDR3 region has 15 residues. J gave up 9 bases and V 3 bases, and 14 bases lay outside the gene matches. The CDR3 nucleotides are TGCAGTGCTAGGTTGACAGGGATCCCCTTGGCTGAGCAGTTCTTC. It yields the protein CSARLTGIPLAEQFF.

The gene calls are TRBV7-9 and TRBJ2-7; no clear D. The V and J ends lost 8 bases and 0 bases respectively, with 17 bases between them. Per germline, CDR1 SEHNR and CDR2 FQNEAQ (reference sequence). The length of the CDR3 is 15 residues. The CDR3 DNA is TGTGCCAGCGCAAAAGTGTCCATCGGCTCCTACGAGCAGTACTTC. Its protein product is CASAKVSIGSYEQYF. The full variable domain, with the rest looked up from reference TRBV7-9 and TRBJ2-7, is DTGVSQNPRHKITKRGQNVTFRCDPISEHNRLYWYRQTLGQGPEFLTYFQNEAQLEKSRLLSDRFSAERPKGSFSTLEIQRTEQGDSAMYLCASAKVSIGSYEQYFGPGTRLTVT.

This clonotype was seen a few times. The gene calls are TRBV12-3 or TRBV12-4 and TRBJ2-3; 7 nucleotides line up with TRBD2. V shed 3 bases, J shed 6 bases, and the junction held 6 bases outside the gene matches. The CDR3 totals 14 residues. The CDR3 sequence is CASSFRSGEDTQYF. DNA of the CDR3: TGTGCCAGCAGTTTTAGGAGCGGGGAGGATACGCAGTATTTT.

The CDR3 nucleotides are TGCGCCAGCAGCTGGGACAGGGTGGTCTATGGCTACACCTTC. Translating it yields CASSWDRVVYGYTF. The chain carries TRBV5-1 and TRBJ1-2; 9 nucleotides line up with TRBD1. With V trimmed by 3 bases and J by 4 bases, 4 bases remained unmatched. Germline V CDR1 and CDR2: SGHRS, YFSETQ. The CDR3 spans 14 residues.

This clonotype turned up a few times. The chain links TRBV7-6 to TRBJ2-3; the match to TRBD2 covers 9 bases. CDR3 length: 16 residues. V shed 5 bases, J shed 0 bases, and the junction held 6 bases outside the gene matches. Germline assignment: CDR1 SGHVS and CDR2 FNYEAQ. The CDR3 bases are TGTGCCAGCAGCATCAGCGGGGGGCAGAGCACAGATACGCAGTATTTT. Residues: CASSISGGQSTDTQYF.

The chain employs TRBV12-3 or TRBV12-4 and TRBJ2-7; TRBD2 matches 7 bases. J was trimmed by 4 bases and V by 4 bases; bases with no gene match: 4. The length of the CDR3 is 13 residues. The CDR3 nucleotides read TGTGCCAGCAGTTCCGCTAGCGGTTACGAGCAGTACTTC. This gives the protein CASSSASGYEQYF.

This clonotype has a handful of counts. V and J are TRBV11-2 and TRBJ2-5, with 8 bases fitting TRBD1. Trimming took 4 bases from V and 0 from J; bases not matched to a gene: 10. CDR1 and CDR2 from the germline V gene are SGHAT and FQNNGV. CDR3 length: 17 residues. Here the CDR3 reads CASSYYPRGLYQETQYF. DNA of the CDR3: TGTGCCAGCAGCTACTACCCCAGGGGGCTGTACCAAGAGACCCAGTACTTC.

This clonotype occurred a few times. The chain links TRBV7-9 to TRBJ2-1; D possibly matches TRBD1 or TRBD2 (5 bases each). Trimming stripped 5 bases from V and 8 bases from J, with 16 bases between. Germline V gene sequence: CDR1 SEHNR, CDR2 FQNEAQ (reference sequence). The CDR3 spans 14 residues. The CDR3 nucleotides are TGTGCCAGCAGCCAGATGGGGGACGGGGATGAGCAGTTCTTC. It specifies CASSQMGDGDEQFF.

This clonotype has only a few counts. The chain employs TRBV6-5 and TRBJ1-3; D is perhaps TRBD1 (5 bases). Trimming removed 0 bases from V and 3 bases from J, with 12 bases in between. CDR1 is MNHEY, CDR2 SVGAGI, per germline. The CDR3 loop spans 16 amino acids. The CDR3 DNA is TGTGCCAGCAGTTACTCGAAGGATCAGGGTGGAAACACCATATATTTT. It encodes CASSYSKDQGGNTIYF.

A few counts support this clonotype. The chain joins TRBV6-1 to TRBJ1-4; D is unclear. The length of the CDR3 is 16 residues. Germline loops: CDR1 MNHNS, CDR2 SASEGT. Deletions cut 6 bases from V and 0 bases from J, with 14 bases between. The CDR3 DNA sequence: TGTGCCAGCAGAGACCGTTATTTTGCAACTAATGAAAAACTGTTTTTT. It encodes CASRDRYFATNEKLFF.

V usage is TRBV19 and J usage is TRBJ2-7; perhaps TRBD2 as D (6 bases). Trimming left V 3 bases short and J 0 bases short, with 9 bases between. The CDR3 totals 14 residues. In germline, CDR1 is LNHDA, CDR2 SQIVND (reference sequence). The chain's CDR3 is CASSMGGTSYEQYF. As DNA, the CDR3 is TGTGCCAGTAGTATGGGGGGAACCTCCTACGAGCAGTACTTC.